Only one count was recorded for the clone carrying this TCR beta chain. The antigen is undetermined. The stimulus was an HIV-1 Gag 15-mer peptide pool, about 1 ug/peptide/mL. Sorted nonresponding memory CD4+ T cells were CD40L-negative, CD69-negative, CD45RO-high. The data were obtained in a study of persistence of HIV-infected CD4 T cells. Study-level findings and limits: CMV- and Gag-responding cells had lower TCRbeta richness than CD3/CD28-responding cells.

This CDR3 has 13 amino acids. The libraries were made with immunoSEQ version 4 in survey mode. Assay used: immunoSEQ multiplex PCR; TCRdb lists only in-frame clones, some missing. The data hold tens of thousands of clones, with 70% to 80% observed a single time. The chain carries TRBV12-2 and TRBJ2-2; the table's D call of TRBD2 was not tested on the DNA. TRBV12-2 is annotated as a pseudogene. Here the sequenced sample was CD4+ T cells sorted from PBMCs after 18-hour stimulation, taken from a patient who received antiretroviral therapy. The sequence derives from an adult man with HIV who was CMV-seropositive. The CDR3 bases are TGTGCAAGTCGCTTAGGAGACACCGGGGAGCTGTTTTTT. Residues: CASRLGDTGELFF.